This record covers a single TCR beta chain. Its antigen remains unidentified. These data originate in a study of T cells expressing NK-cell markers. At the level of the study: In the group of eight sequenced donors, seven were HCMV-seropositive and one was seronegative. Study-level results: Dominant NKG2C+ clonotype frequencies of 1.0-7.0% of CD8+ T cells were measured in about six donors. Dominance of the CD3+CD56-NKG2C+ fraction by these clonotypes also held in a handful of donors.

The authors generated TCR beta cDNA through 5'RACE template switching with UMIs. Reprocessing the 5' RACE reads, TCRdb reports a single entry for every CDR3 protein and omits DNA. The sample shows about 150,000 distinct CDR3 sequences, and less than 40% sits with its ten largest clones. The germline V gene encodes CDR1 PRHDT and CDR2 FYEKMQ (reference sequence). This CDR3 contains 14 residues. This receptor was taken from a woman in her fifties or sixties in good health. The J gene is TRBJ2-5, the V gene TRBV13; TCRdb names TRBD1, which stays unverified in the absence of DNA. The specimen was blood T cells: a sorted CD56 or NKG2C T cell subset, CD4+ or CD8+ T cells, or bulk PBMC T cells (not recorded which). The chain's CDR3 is CASSLTRQIETQYF.